This TCR beta chain is from a study of CD8+CD57+ T cells in acquired aplastic anemia. TCR beta VDJ and CDR3 profiles were obtained from a genomic DNA template. In TCRdb, the reads were re-called with MiXCR into one record per CDR3 protein. The sample holds 200,000 or so distinct CDR3 sequences, 64% seen once. The sequence was obtained from a human donor with severe aplastic anemia or a healthy control (not recorded which). Sequencing used sorted CD4+, CD8+, or CD8+CD57+ T cells (not recorded which) from PBMCs.

The CDR3 DNA reads TGTGCCACCAGCAGAGCTGGACAGGGGACTGAAGCTTTCTTT. It codes for CATSRAGQGTEAFF. The chain couples TRBV15 to TRBJ1-1; 9 bases fit TRBD1. The ends lost 1 base at V and 5 bases at J; junction bases unmatched: 2. Germline V gene data show CDR1 as LNHNV and CDR2 as YYDKDF (reference sequence). CDR3 length: 14 residues.